This T cell receptor beta chain was retrieved from a study of T cell responses to AZD1222 COVID-19 vaccine. Assay: immunoSEQ multiplex PCR; the TCRdb copy retains only in-frame clones and omits some. The sample includes some 120,000 clones, 91% seen only once; the top ten take more than 2.5%. Details on this clone: Its antigen is as yet unknown.

The CDR3 is 18 residues long. With 0 bases clipped from V and 4 bases from J, the junction kept 9 bases outside the gene matches. In germline, CDR1 is LNHDA, CDR2 SQIVND (reference sequence). Points from the study as a whole: In a largely white British group with more females than males, clonal diversity was possibly underestimated. There were repertoire samples only from the period after the peak T cell response.

The sample was peripheral blood, taken on day 0 of AZD1222 vaccination. The chain employs TRBV19 and TRBJ2-2; 9 bases are a match to TRBD2. The sequence was obtained from an adult in good health. CDR3 residues: CASSIDLNLAGRTGELFF. CDR3 coding DNA: TGTGCCAGTAGTATAGACCTCAACCTAGCGGGGCGCACCGGGGAGCTGTTTTTT.